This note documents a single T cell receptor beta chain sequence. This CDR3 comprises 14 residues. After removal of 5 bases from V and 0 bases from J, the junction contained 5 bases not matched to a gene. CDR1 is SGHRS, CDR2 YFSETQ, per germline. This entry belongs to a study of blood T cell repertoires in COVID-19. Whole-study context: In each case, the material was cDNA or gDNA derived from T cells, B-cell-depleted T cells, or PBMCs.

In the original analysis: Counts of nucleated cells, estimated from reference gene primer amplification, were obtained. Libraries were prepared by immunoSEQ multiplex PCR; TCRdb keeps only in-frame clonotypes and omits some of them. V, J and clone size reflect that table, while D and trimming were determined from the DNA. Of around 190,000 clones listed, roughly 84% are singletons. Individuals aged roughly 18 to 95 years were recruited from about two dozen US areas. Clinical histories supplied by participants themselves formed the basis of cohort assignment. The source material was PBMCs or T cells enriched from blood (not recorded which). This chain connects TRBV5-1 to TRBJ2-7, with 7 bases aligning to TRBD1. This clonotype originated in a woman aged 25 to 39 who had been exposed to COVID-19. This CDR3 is CASRPSGGSYEQYF. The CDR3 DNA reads TGCGCCAGCAGACCCTCAGGGGGCTCCTACGAGCAGTACTTC.